Each of the 27 T cell receptor beta chains below was sequenced from the same sample in a study of technical replicates of blood from a few donors. Assay used: immunoSEQ multiplex PCR; TCRdb lists only in-frame clones, some missing. The sample yields 70,000 or so clones, over 70% seen once. The sequenced material came from PBMCs. The receptors derive from a human donor in good health. Some clones in this sample may be carry-over from other donors' samples.

The chain joins TRBV6-5 to TRBJ2-1, with 8 bases identical to TRBD1. V lost 7 bases to trimming and J lost 3 bases; unmatched junction nucleotides: 5. CDR1 is MNHEY, CDR2 SVGAGI, per germline. The CDR3 consists of 14 residues. CDR3 sequence (DNA): TGTGCCAGCACCCTAGGACAGGGCTACAATGAGCAGTTCTTC. Protein sequence: CASTLGQGYNEQFF.

This chain connects TRBV7-8 to TRBJ2-1; 14 bases fit TRBD2. The CDR3 covers 18 residues. Per germline, CDR1 SGHVS and CDR2 FQNEAQ. With 5 bases clipped from V and 5 bases from J, the junction kept 11 bases outside the gene matches. The chain's CDR3 is CASSRGLAGGPRNNEQFF. In DNA form, the CDR3 reads TGTGCCAGCAGCCGCGGACTAGCGGGGGGCCCCCGAAACAATGAGCAGTTCTTC. The variable domain in full, completed from reference TRBV7-8 and TRBJ2-1, reads GAGVSQSPRYKVAKRGQDVALRCDPISGHVSLFWYQQALGQGPEFLTYFQNEAQLDKSGLPSDRFFAERPEGSVSTLKIQRTQQEDSAVYLCASSRGLAGGPRNNEQFFGPGTRLTVL.

The chain links TRBV6-6 to TRBJ2-1; 12 bases line up with TRBD2. The CDR3 is made up of 15 amino acids. V shed 6 bases and J 11 bases; nucleotides not matched to a gene: 11. The germline V gene encodes CDR1 MNHNY and CDR2 SVGAGI (reference sequence). CDR3 nucleotide sequence: TGTGCCAGCAGAGAAAGGACTAGCGGGACCGTGAAGCAGTTCTTC. This sequence encodes CASRERTSGTVKQFF.

This clone occurred once. The gene calls are TRBV5-1 and TRBJ2-7; 13 nucleotides align to TRBD2. Per germline, CDR1 SGHRS and CDR2 YFSETQ. This CDR3 has 17 amino acids. The V segment lost 4 bases and the J segment 6 bases; nucleotides outside the gene matches: 13. The CDR3 sequence: CASSQTPLTSGGTEQYF. CDR3 coding DNA: TGCGCCAGCAGCCAAACCCCATTGACTAGCGGGGGGACCGAGCAGTACTTC.

The DNA of the CDR3 is TGTGCCAGCAGTGAAAGTAGGGACATCTGGGCTCAGCCCCAGCATTTT. Translated: CASSESRDIWAQPQHF. V is TRBV2 and J is TRBJ1-5; D perhaps matches TRBD1 (6 bases). Germline-derived CDR1 and CDR2 are SNHLY and FYNNEI. The CDR3 spans 16 residues. With 2 bases removed from V and 6 bases from J, the gap between germline ends came to 17 bases.

V is TRBV7-8 and J is TRBJ2-7; 8 positions agree with TRBD1. Per the germline V gene, CDR1 is SGHVS and CDR2 is FQNEAQ. The CDR3 runs 16 residues. V lost 5 bases to trimming and J lost 1 base; unmatched junction nucleotides: 10. CDR3 in DNA: TGTGCCAGCAGCCCCATCTGGACAGGGAAATCCTACGAGCAGTACTTC. It is translated as CASSPIWTGKSYEQYF.

The chain recombines TRBV10-3 with TRBJ2-7, with D tentatively TRBD1 (5 bases). Germline assignment: CDR1 ENHRY and CDR2 SYGVKD. Deletions cut 6 bases from V and 4 bases from J, with 16 bases between. The CDR3 has 14 amino acids. CDR3 protein: CAISSPEQAYEQYF. CDR3 DNA sequence: TGTGCCATCAGCTCACCGGAACAGGCTTACGAGCAGTACTTC.

A single count supports this clone. The V and J genes are TRBV5-8 and TRBJ2-1, with TRBD2 matching 9 bases. The CDR3 extends over 18 amino acids. After removal of 0 bases from V and 4 bases from J, the junction contained 11 bases not matched to a gene. In germline, CDR1 is SGHTS, CDR2 YDEGEE. CDR3 amino acids: CASSLVPGLAYLYNEQFF. CDR3 in DNA: TGTGCCAGCAGCTTGGTGCCGGGACTAGCTTACCTATACAATGAGCAGTTCTTC.

This rearrangement joins TRBV19 to TRBJ2-3; possible D gene TRBD1, 6 bases. This CDR3 contains 17 residues. Trimming removed 5 bases at V and 4 bases at J, with 22 bases between. Germline V gene lookup returns CDR1 LNHDA and CDR2 SQIVND (reference sequence). In DNA form, the CDR3 reads TGTGCCAGTAGTCAGAAGAGATGGCAGGGGATATCAGATACGCAGTATTTT. It specifies CASSQKRWQGISDTQYF. The variable domain in full, with the rest retrieved from reference TRBV19 and TRBJ2-3, is DGGITQSPKYLFRKEGQNVTLSCEQNLNHDAMYWYRQDPGQGLRLIYYSQIVNDFQKGDIAEGYSVSREKKESFPLTVTSAQKNPTAFYLCASSQKRWQGISDTQYFGPGTRLTVL.

The gene calls are TRBV30 and TRBJ2-2, with 8 bases that match TRBD2. This CDR3 is 15 amino acids long. Germline V lookup: CDR1 GTSNPN, CDR2 SVGIG (reference sequence). After removal of 2 bases from V and 3 bases from J, the junction contained 5 bases not matched to a gene. In nucleotides, the CDR3 is TGTGCCTGGAGTAAACGGGGGGGAGACACCGGGGAGCTGTTTTTT. This encodes CAWSKRGGDTGELFF.

The chain links TRBV4-3 to TRBJ2-3, with a possible D match to TRBD1 (5 bases). Per germline, CDR1 LGHNA and CDR2 YSLEER. There are 15 residues in the CDR3. Trimming removed 0 bases at V and 1 base at J, with 8 bases between. CDR3 sequence reads: CASSQEDSGTDTQYF. CDR3 nucleotide sequence: TGCGCCAGCAGCCAAGAAGACAGTGGCACAGATACGCAGTATTTT.

This chain links TRBV27 with TRBJ2-1, with 11 bases that match TRBD2. There are 16 residues in the CDR3. V shed 4 bases and J 7 bases; nucleotides not matched to a gene: 9. The germline CDR1 and CDR2 sequences are MNHEY and SMNVEV (reference sequence). The DNA for the CDR3 is TGTGCCAGCAGTTCCGTACTAGCGGGGGTGGGAAATGAGCAGTTCTTC. This encodes CASSSVLAGVGNEQFF.

The rearrangement uses TRBV18 and TRBJ1-1; D unresolved. The germline V gene has CDR1 KGHSH and CDR2 LQKENI. The CDR3 totals 13 residues. The V gene lost 4 bases and the J gene lost 5 bases, with 11 bases spanning the gap. The CDR3 protein is CASSRVRDTEAFF. The CDR3 DNA reads as TGTGCCAGCTCACGGGTCCGGGATACTGAAGCTTTCTTT.

The rearrangement uses TRBV29-1 and TRBJ2-7, with 7 bases aligning to TRBD2. The trim removed 4 bases at V and 4 bases at J, leaving 4 bases unmatched. CDR3 length: 12 amino acids. Germline assignment: CDR1 SQVTM and CDR2 ANQGSEA. The chain's CDR3 is CSVAPSGYEQYF. Here the CDR3 DNA reads TGCAGCGTTGCGCCTAGCGGATACGAGCAGTACTTC.

V usage is TRBV18 and J usage is TRBJ2-1, with D perhaps matching TRBD2 (5 bases). CDR1 is KGHSH and CDR2 is LQKENI in the germline V gene. This CDR3 comprises 13 residues. V shed 5 bases and J shed 12 bases, with 17 bases lying between them. The chain's CDR3 is CASSFLVDSGQFF. In DNA form, the CDR3 reads TGTGCCAGCTCATTCTTAGTGGACTCTGGGCAGTTCTTC. Complete variable domain (other parts from reference TRBV18 and TRBJ2-1): NAGVMQNPRHLVRRRGQEARLRCSPMKGHSHVYWYRQLPEEGLKFMVYLQKENIIDESGMPKERFSAEFPKEGPSILRIQQVVRGDSAAYFCASSFLVDSGQFFGPGTRLTVL.

This clone was recorded only once. The gene calls are TRBV6-5 and TRBJ1-3, with D possibly being TRBD1 (5 bases). This CDR3 comprises 13 residues. CDR1 is MNHEY and CDR2 is SVGAGI in the germline V gene. Trimming took 6 bases from V and 0 from J, leaving 6 bases between them. The CDR3 region has the DNA TGTGCCAGCAGGACAGCCTCTGGAAACACCATATATTTT. Encoded protein: CASRTASGNTIYF.

The chain carries TRBV11-2 and TRBJ2-2; 8 nucleotides line up with TRBD2. Germline V gene lookup returns CDR1 SGHAT and CDR2 FQNNGV. CDR3 length: 17 residues. The V and J ends lost 5 bases and 0 bases, in that order; junction bases with no gene match: 8. The DNA for the CDR3 is TGTGCCAGCAGCAGGACTAGCTATGCCCCGAACACCGGGGAGCTGTTTTTT. The encoded protein is CASSRTSYAPNTGELFF.

In its sample, this clone was seen a few times. The chain couples TRBV7-9 to TRBJ1-1; 7 bases match TRBD1. The CDR3 sequence is 15 residues long. J gave up 0 bases and V 5 bases, and 6 bases lay outside the gene matches. Germline V gene data show CDR1 as SEHNR and CDR2 as FQNEAQ (reference sequence). The chain's CDR3 is CASSARQGMNTEAFF. Here the CDR3 DNA reads TGTGCCAGCAGCGCAAGACAGGGAATGAACACTGAAGCTTTCTTT.

This clone was counted between two and nine times. The gene calls are TRBV4-3 and TRBJ1-1; 10 bases are shared with TRBD1. Germline values: CDR1 LGHNA, CDR2 YSLEER. This CDR3 region has 14 residues. The J segment lost 1 base and the V segment lost 4 bases, leaving 0 bases of the junction unmatched. The CDR3 sequence: CASSRDRGNTEAFF. The CDR3 nucleotides are TGCGCCAGCAGCCGGGACAGGGGGAACACTGAAGCTTTCTTT.

V and J are TRBV21-1 and TRBJ1-5. TRBV21-1 represents a pseudogene. The CDR3 extends over 17 amino acids. In DNA, the CDR3 is TGTGCCAGCAGCAAAGAGGGAGGGGAAAGAAGCAATCAGCCCCAGCATTTT. Translated: CASSKEGGERSNQPQHF.

This clone appeared once. The V call is TRBV5-1, the J call TRBJ1-5; D gene unclear. Trimming pared 0 bases from V and 7 bases from J, leaving 11 bases between. The germline CDR1 and CDR2 sequences are SGHRS and YFSETQ. The CDR3 contains 14 residues. The CDR3: CASSLGGLGQPQHF. The CDR3 nucleotides are TGCGCCAGCAGCTTGGGAGGGCTCGGGCAGCCCCAGCATTTT.

CDR3 amino acids: CSADRGNEQFF. In DNA, the CDR3 is TGCAGTGCTGACAGGGGGAATGAGCAGTTCTTC. The chain joins TRBV20-1 to TRBJ2-1; the match to TRBD1 covers 9 bases. Germline CDR1 and CDR2: DFQATT and SNEGSKA (reference sequence). V was clipped by 5 bases and J by 7 bases; unmatched bases: 0. CDR3 length: 11 amino acids.

The chain employs TRBV5-1 and TRBJ2-5, with 7 nucleotides matching TRBD2. Germline CDR1 SGHRS, CDR2 YFSETQ. CDR3 size: 15 residues. After removal of 5 bases from V and 2 bases from J, the junction contained 9 bases not matched to a gene. CDR3 sequence reads: CASSEGAGAQETQYF. Here the CDR3 DNA reads TGCGCCAGCAGTGAAGGGGCGGGAGCTCAAGAGACCCAGTACTTC.

Comment on this clone: Mismatch with germline at one junction end may stem from a read error. The chain combines TRBV5-1 with TRBJ2-7; the match to TRBD2 covers 16 bases. The germline CDR1 and CDR2 sequences are SGHRS and YFSETQ. CDR3 length: 16 residues. CDR3 in DNA: TGCGCCAGCAAAGTTAGCCCGGGACTAGCGGGAGGGGCCCCGCACTTC. Translation: CASKVSPGLAGGAPHF.

The rearrangement uses TRBV6-1 and TRBJ1-6; 7 bases fit TRBD1. The V and J ends lost 1 base and 8 bases, in that order; junction bases with no gene match: 11. Germline V gives CDR1 MNHNS, CDR2 SASEGT. The CDR3 has 17 residues. CDR3 nucleotide sequence: TGTGCCAGCAGTGAAGATGGGACAGATTCTTTAGATTCACCCCTCCACTTT. This gives the protein CASSEDGTDSLDSPLHF.

The gene calls are TRBV4-2 and TRBJ2-7, with 7 bases identical to TRBD2. V was clipped by 3 bases and J by 6 bases; unmatched bases: 17. This CDR3 is built from 17 residues. Germline values: CDR1 LGHNA, CDR2 YNFKEQ. In DNA, the CDR3 is TGTGCCAGCAGCCAGGCCCCACCGACGGGAGGTAGTGGCGAGCAGTACTTC. This gives the protein CASSQAPPTGGSGEQYF.

The J gene is TRBJ2-7, the V gene TRBV4-2; D might be TRBD2 (5 bases). The germline V gene encodes CDR1 LGHNA and CDR2 YNFKEQ. The CDR3 totals 14 residues. Trimming took off 1 base at V and 4 bases at J, with 11 bases between the two ends. Here the CDR3 DNA reads TGTGCCAGCAGCCAAGGGACTCATATTTACGAGCAGTACTTC. This translates into CASSQGTHIYEQYF.